The present T cell receptor beta chain was sequenced within a study of cytomegalovirus exposure and HLA in healthy donors. V trimming: 5 bases; J trimming: 4 bases; junction bases outside the gene matches: 8. This CDR3 is 14 amino acids long. CDR1 PRHDT and CDR2 FYEKMQ come from the germline V gene (reference sequence). PCR employed 60 Vbeta and 13 Jbeta primers. Generated by immunoSEQ multiplex PCR, the TCRdb table keeps only in-frame clones and is missing some. This table holds about 160,000 clones, roughly 80% found once. Points from the study as a whole: Later analysis reportedly placed an Asian-associated ancestry cluster below the roughly 680-donor mean in N-insertions. Earlier analysis found most TCR beta V segments productive about 87% or about 30% of the time.

For this clone: The antigen is not known.

This clonotype originated in a girl aged 2-10 years in good health and CMV-seropositive. The sequencing sample was made of PBMCs. The chain joins TRBV13 to TRBJ2-7; TRBD1 matches at 7 bases. This CDR3 reads CASSRRDSKYEQYF. The CDR3 DNA is TGTGCCAGCAGCCGCCGGGACAGCAAATACGAGCAGTACTTC.